This T cell receptor beta chain derives from a study of molecular identifiers for immune sequencing clone quantification. Notes on the study in general: Clones exceeding 20 RNA copies carried over 99% of effector molecules but under 1% of naive-cell molecules.

The CDR3 sequence is 18 residues long. V shed 4 bases, J shed 5 bases, and the junction held 15 bases outside the gene matches. Germline V gene lookup returns CDR1 SGDLS and CDR2 YYNGEE. Remarks on this clonotype: As yet, its antigen is unknown.

Each CDR3 protein gets one entry after TCRdb re-called the PCR reads with MiXCR. The table includes about 640,000 distinct CDR3 sequences, just under 20% detected once. Material: naive CD8+ T cells from blood, with Jurkat cell RNA spiked in. Described subset: FACS-sorted CD8+CD4-CCR7+CD45RA+ naive T cells. V usage is TRBV9 and J usage is TRBJ2-3; 11 nucleotides line up with TRBD2. The TCR originated in a human donor in good health. Some libraries in this study had Jurkat cell RNA spiked in. The CDR3 region has the DNA TGTGCCAGCAGCACGCAACTTAGCGGGGGGGTAGTCGAAGATACGCAGTATTTT. Protein product: CASSTQLSGGVVEDTQYF.